Listed here are 2 T cell receptor beta chains from one sample, sequenced in a study of cytomegalovirus exposure and HLA in healthy donors (dated by TCRdb to about 2017). Library preparation employed the immunoSEQ multiplex PCR assay. A mixture of 60 forward primers for TCR Vbeta segments and 13 reverse primers for TCR Jbeta segments was used in the multiplex PCR. Entries here come from immuneACCESS through TCRdb and include only in-frame sequences with V and J called. Some clones fail to appear in such tables; in the studies checked, an unresolved V gene covers under half of the shortfall, and the cause of the remainder is unknown. The sample yields 45,000 to 55,000 clones; 80% were counted once. In total, the top ten clones hold more than 7% of the sample. Sequencing input: PBMCs. The receptors come from a man aged 25-45 years in good health and CMV-seropositive.

V usage is TRBV6-1 and J usage is TRBJ1-6, with TRBD1 matching over 7 bases. Germline assignment: CDR1 MNHNS and CDR2 SASEGT. V lost 2 bases, J lost 5 bases, and 6 bases stayed unmatched. The CDR3 has 16 amino acids. This chain's CDR3 is CASSEPTGLDNSPLHF. The CDR3 coding sequence is TGTGCCAGCAGTGAACCGACAGGGTTGGATAATTCACCCCTCCACTTT.

V usage is TRBV5-4 and J usage is TRBJ1-3; D not resolved. The V end lost 5 bases, the J end lost 4 bases, and 7 bases lay between the germline ends. Germline V lookup: CDR1 SGHNT, CDR2 YYREEE (reference sequence). This CDR3 comprises 12 residues. As DNA, the CDR3 is TGTGCCAGCAGTTCCCAAGGAAACACCATATATTTT. Encoded protein: CASSSQGNTIYF.